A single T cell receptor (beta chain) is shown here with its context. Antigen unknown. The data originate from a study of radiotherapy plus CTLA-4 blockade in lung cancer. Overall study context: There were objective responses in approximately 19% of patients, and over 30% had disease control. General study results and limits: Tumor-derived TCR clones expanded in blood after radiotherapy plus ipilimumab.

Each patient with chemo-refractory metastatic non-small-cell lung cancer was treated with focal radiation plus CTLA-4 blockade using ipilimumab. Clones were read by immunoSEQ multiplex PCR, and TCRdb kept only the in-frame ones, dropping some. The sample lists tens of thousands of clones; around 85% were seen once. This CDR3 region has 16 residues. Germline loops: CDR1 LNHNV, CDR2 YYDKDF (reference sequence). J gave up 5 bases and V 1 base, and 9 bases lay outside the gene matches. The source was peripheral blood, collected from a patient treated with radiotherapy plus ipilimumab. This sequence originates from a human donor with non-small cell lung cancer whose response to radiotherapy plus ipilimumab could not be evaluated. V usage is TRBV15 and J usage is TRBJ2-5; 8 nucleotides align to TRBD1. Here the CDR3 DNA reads TGTGCCACCAGCAGAGGAACTGGACAGGGTCTGGAGACCCAGTACTTC. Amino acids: CATSRGTGQGLETQYF.